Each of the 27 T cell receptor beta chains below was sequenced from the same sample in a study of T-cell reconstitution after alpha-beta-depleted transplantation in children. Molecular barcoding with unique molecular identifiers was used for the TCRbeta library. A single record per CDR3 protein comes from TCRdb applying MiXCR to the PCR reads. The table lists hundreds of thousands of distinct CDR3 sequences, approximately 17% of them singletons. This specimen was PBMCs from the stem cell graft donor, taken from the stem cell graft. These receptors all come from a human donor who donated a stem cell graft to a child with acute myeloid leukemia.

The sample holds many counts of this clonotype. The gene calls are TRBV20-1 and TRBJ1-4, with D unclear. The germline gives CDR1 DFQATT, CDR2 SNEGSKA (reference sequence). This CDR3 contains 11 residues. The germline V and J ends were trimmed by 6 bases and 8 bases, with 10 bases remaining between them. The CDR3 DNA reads TGCAGTGCGCACCATGGGGAAAAACTGTTTTTT. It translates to CSAHHGEKLFF.

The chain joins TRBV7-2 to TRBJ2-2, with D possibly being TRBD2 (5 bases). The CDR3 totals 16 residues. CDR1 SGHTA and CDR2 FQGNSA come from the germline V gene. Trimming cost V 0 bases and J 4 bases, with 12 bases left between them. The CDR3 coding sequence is TGTGCCAGCAGCTTAGCCACAGCGGTGCTCACCGGGGAGCTGTTTTTT. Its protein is CASSLATAVLTGELFF.

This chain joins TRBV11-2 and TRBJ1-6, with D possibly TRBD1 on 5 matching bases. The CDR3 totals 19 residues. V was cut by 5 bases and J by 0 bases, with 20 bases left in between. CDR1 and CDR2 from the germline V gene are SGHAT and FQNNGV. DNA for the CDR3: TGTGCCAGCAGCCGTGGGACTGTCGAACGGAGCTCCTATAATTCACCCCTCCACTTT. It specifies CASSRGTVERSSYNSPLHF.

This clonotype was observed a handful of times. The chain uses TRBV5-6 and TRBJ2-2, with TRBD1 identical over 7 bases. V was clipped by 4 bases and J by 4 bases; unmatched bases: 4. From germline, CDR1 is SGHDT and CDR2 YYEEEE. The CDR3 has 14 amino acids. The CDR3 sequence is CASSTGQLTGELFF. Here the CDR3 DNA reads TGTGCCAGCAGCACGGGACAGCTCACCGGGGAGCTGTTTTTT.

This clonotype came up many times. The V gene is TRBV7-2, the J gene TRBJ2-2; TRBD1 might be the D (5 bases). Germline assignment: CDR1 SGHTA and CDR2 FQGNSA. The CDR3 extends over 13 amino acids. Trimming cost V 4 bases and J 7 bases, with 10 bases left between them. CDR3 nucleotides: TGTGCCAGCAGCTATCCAGGGCTCGGGGAGCTGTTTTTT. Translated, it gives CASSYPGLGELFF.

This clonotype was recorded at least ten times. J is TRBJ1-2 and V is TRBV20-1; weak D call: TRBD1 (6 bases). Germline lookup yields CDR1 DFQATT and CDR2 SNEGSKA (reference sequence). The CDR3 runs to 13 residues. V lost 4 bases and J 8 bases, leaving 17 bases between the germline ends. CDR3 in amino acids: CSATQGTTRGYTF. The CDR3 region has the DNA TGCAGTGCTACACAGGGTACAACTAGGGGCTACACCTTC.

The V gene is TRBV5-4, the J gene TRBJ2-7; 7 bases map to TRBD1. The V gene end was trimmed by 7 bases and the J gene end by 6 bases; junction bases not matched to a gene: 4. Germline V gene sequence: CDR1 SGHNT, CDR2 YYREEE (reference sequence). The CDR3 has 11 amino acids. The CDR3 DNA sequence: TGTGCCAGCCTTAACAGGGGCGAGCAGTACGTC. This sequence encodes CASLNRGEQYV.

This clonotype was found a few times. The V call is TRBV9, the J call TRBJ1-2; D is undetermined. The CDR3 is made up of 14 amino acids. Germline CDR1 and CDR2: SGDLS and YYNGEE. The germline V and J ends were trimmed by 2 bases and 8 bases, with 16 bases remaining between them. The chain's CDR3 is CASSVVSLPQGYTF. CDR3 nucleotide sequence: TGTGCCAGCAGCGTCGTCAGTCTCCCGCAGGGCTACACCTTC.

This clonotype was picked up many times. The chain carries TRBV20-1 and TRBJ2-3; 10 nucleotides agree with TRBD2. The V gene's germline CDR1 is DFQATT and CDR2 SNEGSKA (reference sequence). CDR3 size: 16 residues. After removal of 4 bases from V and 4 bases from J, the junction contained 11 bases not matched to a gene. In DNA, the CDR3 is TGCAGTGCTAACCACCGACTAGCGGGTAGGGCAGATACGCAGTATTTT. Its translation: CSANHRLAGRADTQYF.

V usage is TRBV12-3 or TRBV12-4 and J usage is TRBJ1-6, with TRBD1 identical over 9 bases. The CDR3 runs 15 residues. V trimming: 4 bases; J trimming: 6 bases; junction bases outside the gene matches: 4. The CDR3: CASSWGTGTNSPLHF. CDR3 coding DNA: TGTGCCAGCAGTTGGGGGACAGGGACTAATTCACCCCTCCACTTT.

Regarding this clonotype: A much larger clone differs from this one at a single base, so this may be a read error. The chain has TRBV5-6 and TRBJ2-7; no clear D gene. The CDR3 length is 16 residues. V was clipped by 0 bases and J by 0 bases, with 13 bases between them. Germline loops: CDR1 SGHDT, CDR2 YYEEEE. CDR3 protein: CASSLDGSRPSYEQYV. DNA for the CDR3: TGTGCCAGCAGCTTGGATGGATCCAGGCCCTCCTACGAGCAGTACGTC.

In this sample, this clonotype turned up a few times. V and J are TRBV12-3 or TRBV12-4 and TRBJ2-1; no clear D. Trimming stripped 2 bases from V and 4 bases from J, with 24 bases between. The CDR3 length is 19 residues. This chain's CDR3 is CASSLSVGLGLPVYNEQFF. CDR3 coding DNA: TGTGCCAGCAGTTTATCCGTGGGTCTCGGCCTTCCAGTTTACAATGAGCAGTTCTTC.

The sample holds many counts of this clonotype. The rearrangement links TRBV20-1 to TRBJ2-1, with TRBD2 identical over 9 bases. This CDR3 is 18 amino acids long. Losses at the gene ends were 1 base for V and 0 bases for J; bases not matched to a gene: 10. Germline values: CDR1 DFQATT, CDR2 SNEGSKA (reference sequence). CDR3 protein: CSARVSGGRLFSYNEQFF. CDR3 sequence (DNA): TGCAGTGCTAGAGTTAGCGGGGGCCGCCTATTCTCCTACAATGAGCAGTTCTTC.

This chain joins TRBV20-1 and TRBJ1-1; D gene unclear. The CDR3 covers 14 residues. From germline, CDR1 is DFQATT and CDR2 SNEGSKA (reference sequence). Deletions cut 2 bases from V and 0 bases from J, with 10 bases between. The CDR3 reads CSARIPTVNTEAFF. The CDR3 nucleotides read TGCAGTGCTAGAATCCCCACGGTGAACACTGAAGCTTTCTTT.

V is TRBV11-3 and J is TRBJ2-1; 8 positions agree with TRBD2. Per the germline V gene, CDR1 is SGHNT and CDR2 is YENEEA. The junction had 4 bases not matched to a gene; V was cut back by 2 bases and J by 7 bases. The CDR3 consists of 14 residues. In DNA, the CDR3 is TGTGCCAGCAGCTTACCGGGGGGGCCGAATGAGCAGTTCTTC. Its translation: CASSLPGGPNEQFF.

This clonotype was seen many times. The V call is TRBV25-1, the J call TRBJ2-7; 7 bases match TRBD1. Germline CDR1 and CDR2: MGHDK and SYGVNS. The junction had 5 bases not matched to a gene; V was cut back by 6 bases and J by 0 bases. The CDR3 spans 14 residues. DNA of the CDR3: TGTGCCAGCAGGAAACAGGGGACCTCCTACGAGCAGTACTTC. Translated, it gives CASRKQGTSYEQYF.

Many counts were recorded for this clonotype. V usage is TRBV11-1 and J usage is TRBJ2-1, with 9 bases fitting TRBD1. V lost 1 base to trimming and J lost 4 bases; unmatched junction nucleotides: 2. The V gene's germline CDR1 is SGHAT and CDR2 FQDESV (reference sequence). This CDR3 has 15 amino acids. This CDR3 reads CASSLGTGDYNEQFF. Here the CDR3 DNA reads TGTGCCAGCAGCTTAGGGACAGGGGATTACAATGAGCAGTTCTTC.

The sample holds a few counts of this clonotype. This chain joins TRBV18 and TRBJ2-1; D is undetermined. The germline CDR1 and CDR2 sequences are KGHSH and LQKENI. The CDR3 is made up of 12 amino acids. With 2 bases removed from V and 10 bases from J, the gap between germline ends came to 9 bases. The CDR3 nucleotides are TGTGCCAGCTCACCAACGGGCCTCGAGCAGTTCTTC. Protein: CASSPTGLEQFF. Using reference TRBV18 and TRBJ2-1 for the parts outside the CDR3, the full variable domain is NAGVMQNPRHLVRRRGQEARLRCSPMKGHSHVYWYRQLPEEGLKFMVYLQKENIIDESGMPKERFSAEFPKEGPSILRIQQVVRGDSAAYFCASSPTGLEQFFGPGTRLTVL.

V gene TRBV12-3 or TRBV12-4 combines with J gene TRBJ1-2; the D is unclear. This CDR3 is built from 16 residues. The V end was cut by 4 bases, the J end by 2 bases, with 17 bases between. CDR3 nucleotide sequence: TGTGCCAGCAGTTCTCAACCGGCCGGCCCAAACTATGGCTACACCTTC. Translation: CASSSQPAGPNYGYTF.

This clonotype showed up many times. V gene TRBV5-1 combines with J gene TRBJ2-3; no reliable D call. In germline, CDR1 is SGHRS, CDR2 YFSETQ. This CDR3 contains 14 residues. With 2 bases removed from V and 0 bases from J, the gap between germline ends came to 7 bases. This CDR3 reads CASSLWRSTDTQYF. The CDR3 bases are TGCGCCAGCAGCTTATGGCGGAGCACAGATACGCAGTATTTT. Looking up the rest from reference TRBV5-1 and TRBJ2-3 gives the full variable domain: KAGVTQTPRYLIKTRGQQVTLSCSPISGHRSVSWYQQTPGQGLQFLFEYFSETQRNKGNFPGRFSGRQFSNSRSEMNVSTLELGDSALYLCASSLWRSTDTQYFGPGTRLTVL.

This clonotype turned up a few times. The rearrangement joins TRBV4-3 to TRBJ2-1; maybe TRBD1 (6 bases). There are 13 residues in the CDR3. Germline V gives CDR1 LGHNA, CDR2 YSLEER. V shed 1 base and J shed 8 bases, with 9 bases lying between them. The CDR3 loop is CASSQATGYEQFF. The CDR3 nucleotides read TGCGCCAGCAGCCAAGCGACAGGCTATGAGCAGTTCTTC.

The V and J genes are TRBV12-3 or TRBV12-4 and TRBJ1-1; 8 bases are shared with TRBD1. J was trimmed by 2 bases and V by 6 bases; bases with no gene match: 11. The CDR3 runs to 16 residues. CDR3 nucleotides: TGTGCCAGCAGCCCCGACAGGGGCGGGGGAAACACTGAAGCTTTCTTT. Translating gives CASSPDRGGGNTEAFF.

The CDR3 DNA reads TGTGCCACCCGTCCCGGGACAGGGTGGGGAAACACCATATATTTT. Translation gives CATRPGTGWGNTIYF. This chain connects TRBV15 to TRBJ1-3; 9 nucleotides match TRBD1. The germline V gene encodes CDR1 LNHNV and CDR2 YYDKDF (reference sequence). This CDR3 contains 15 residues. Trimming cost V 8 bases and J 4 bases; bases outside gene matches: 9.

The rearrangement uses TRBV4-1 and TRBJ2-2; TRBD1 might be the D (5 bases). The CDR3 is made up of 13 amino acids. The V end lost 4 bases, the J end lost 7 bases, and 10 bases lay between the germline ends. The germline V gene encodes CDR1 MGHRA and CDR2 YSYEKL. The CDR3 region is CASSPPTDGELFF. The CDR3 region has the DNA TGCGCCAGCAGCCCACCGACAGACGGGGAGCTGTTTTTT.

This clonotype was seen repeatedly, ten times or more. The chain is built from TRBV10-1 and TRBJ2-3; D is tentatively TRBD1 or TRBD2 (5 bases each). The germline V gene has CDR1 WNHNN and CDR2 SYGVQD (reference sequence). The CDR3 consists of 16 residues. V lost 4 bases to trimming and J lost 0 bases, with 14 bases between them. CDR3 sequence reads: CASSGDWDVSTDTQYF. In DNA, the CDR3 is TGCGCCAGCAGTGGTGATTGGGACGTTAGCACAGATACGCAGTATTTT.

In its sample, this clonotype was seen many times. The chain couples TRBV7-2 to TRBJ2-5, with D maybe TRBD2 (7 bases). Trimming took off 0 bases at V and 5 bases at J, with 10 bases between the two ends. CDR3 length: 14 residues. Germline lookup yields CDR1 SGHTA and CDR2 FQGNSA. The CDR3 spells CASSLAGGLETQYF. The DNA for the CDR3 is TGTGCCAGCAGCTTAGCGGGGGGGCTTGAGACCCAGTACTTC.

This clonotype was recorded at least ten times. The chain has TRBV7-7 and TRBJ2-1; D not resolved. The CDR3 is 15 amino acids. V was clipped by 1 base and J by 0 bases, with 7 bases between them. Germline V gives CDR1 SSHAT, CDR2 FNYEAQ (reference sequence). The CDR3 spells CASSLDQVSYNEQFF. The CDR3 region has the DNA TGTGCCAGCAGCTTAGACCAGGTCTCCTACAATGAGCAGTTCTTC.